This note documents a single TCR beta chain sequence. The sample belongs to a study of T cell changes during pregnancy in multiple sclerosis. The method was immunoSEQ multiplex PCR; TCRdb's version includes in-frame clones alone and lacks a portion of them. The sample lists about 43,000 clones; around 90% were seen once. Trimming at V came to 8 bases and at J to 3 bases, leaving 10 bases not matched to a gene. Germline-derived CDR1 and CDR2 are KGHSH and LQKENI. The CDR3 has 14 residues. The chain has TRBV18 and TRBJ2-7; 7 nucleotides line up with TRBD2. The sequenced sample was peripheral blood, obtained in the second trimester of pregnancy. The TCR sequence derives from a female donor in good health, enrolled as a control in a pregnancy study. The CDR3 spells CASAKREGFYEQYF. The CDR3 DNA is TGTGCCAGCGCCAAGCGGGAAGGCTTCTACGAGCAGTACTTC.